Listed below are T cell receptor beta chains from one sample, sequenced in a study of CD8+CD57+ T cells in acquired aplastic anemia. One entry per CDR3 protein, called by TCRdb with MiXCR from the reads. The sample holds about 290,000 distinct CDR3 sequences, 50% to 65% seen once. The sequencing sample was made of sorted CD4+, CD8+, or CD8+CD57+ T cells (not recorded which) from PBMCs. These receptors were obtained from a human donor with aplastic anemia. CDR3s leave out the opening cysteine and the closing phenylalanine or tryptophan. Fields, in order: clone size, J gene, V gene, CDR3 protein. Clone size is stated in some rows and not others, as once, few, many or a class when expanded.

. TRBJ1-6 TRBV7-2 ASSVRVNNSPLH
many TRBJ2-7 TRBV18 ASSPPGLAYEQY
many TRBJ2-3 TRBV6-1 ASSENGLAGGADTQY
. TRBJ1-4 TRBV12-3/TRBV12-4 ASRGDEKLF
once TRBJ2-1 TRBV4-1 ASSQDHEGEQF
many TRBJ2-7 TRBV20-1 SASGTGYEQY
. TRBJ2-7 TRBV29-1 SVDPGQGAHEQY
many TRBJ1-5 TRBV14 ASSSRQGTSPQH
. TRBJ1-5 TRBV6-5 ASSSFSAGQPQH
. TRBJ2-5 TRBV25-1 ASSEGGKTQY
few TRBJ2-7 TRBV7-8 ASSFKGREQY
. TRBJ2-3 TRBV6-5 ASSGGPTSGGADTQY
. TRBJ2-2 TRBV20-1 SASKPGTGTGELF
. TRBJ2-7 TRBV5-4 ASQPRRESTGEQY
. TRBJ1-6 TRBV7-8 ASSFTGVSPLH
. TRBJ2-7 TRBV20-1 SAVELGQGYEQY
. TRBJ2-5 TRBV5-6 ASSFYICSARPAGQETQY
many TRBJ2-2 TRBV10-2 ASRQVGELF
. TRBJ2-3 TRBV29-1 SVDGGARSTDTQY
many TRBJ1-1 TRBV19 ASSKGVAGSSEAF
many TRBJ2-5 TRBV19 ASRPKAASGRKETQY
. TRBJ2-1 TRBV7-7 ASSLSPRPAHEQF
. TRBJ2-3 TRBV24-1 ATSDFPTTSAQY
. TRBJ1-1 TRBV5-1 ASSLDRLTNTEAF
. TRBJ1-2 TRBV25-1 ASSEYWRVAGYT
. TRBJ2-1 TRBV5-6 ASRSGAEQF
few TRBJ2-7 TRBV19 ASSIGTAAYEQY
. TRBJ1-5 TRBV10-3 AISEGAGQPQH
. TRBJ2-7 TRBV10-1 ASSGSGGTGEQY
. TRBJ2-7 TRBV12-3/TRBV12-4 ASAAPLTGTGGHEQY
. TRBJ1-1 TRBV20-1 SARGPHKTNTEAF
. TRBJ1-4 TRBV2 ASSFGQGNEKLF
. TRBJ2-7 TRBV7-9 ASSSRGNAYEQY
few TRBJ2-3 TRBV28 ASSSSLTGPTDTQY
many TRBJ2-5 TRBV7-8 ASSLDRTQETQY
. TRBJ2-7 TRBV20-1 SANPRTGWTGYEQY
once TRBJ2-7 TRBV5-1 ASSSPDTSYEQY
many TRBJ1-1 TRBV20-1 SGRYPVNTEAF
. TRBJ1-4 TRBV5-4 ASSHTRTGGNEKLF
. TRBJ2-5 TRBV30 AWSALAGAGQETQY
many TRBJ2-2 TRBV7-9 ASRSWGNTGELF
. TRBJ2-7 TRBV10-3 AISYEAGVSYEQY
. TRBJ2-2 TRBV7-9 ATGTSGGRSGELF
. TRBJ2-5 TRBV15 VTSRSTSRSETQY